This TCR beta chain is drawn from a study of blood T cell repertoires in COVID-19. Sequencing used immunoSEQ multiplex PCR; TCRdb keeps in-frame clones, though not all of them. This sample has hundreds of thousands of clones; around 82% occur once, and the top ten carry roughly a tenth. Germline values: CDR1 SGHNT, CDR2 YYREEE (reference sequence). V dropped 4 bases and J dropped 5; count of bases not matched to a gene: 5. The CDR3 is made up of 14 amino acids. V and J are TRBV5-4 and TRBJ2-2; 7 bases are shared with TRBD1. Sequences were obtained from peripheral blood. The clonotype originates from a woman aged 45-60 years who had recovered from COVID-19. The CDR3: CASSLDRVTGELFF. The CDR3 nucleotides read TGTGCCAGCAGCCTCGACAGGGTTACCGGGGAGCTGTTTTTT.